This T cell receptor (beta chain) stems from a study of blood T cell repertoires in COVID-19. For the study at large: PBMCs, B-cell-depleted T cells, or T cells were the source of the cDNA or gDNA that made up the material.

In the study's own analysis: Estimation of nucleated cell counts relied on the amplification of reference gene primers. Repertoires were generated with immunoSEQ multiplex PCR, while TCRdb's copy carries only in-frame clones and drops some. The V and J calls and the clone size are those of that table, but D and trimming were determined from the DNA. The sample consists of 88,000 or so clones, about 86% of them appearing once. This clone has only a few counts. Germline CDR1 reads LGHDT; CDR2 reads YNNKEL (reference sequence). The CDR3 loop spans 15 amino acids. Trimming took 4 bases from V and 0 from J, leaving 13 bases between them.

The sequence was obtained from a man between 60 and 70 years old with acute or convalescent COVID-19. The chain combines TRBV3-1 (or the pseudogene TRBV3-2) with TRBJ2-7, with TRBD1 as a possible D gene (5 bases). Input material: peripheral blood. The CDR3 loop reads CASSRGAGLSYEQYF. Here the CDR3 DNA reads TGTGCCAGCAGCCGAGGCGCAGGGCTCTCCTACGAGCAGTACTTC.